This passage covers 21 T cell receptor beta chains from one sample sequenced in a study of control samples from healthy donors and cancer patients. Method: immunoSEQ multiplex PCR; TCRdb's copy keeps in-frame clones and lacks some. The sample contains around 55,000 clones, approximately 89% of which appear only once. Material: PBMCs. These receptors all come from a man between 40 and 49 years old with colorectal cancer.

This sequence joins TRBV4-1 and TRBJ2-1; no clear D. CDR3 size: 15 residues. Germline-derived CDR1 and CDR2 are MGHRA and YSYEKL. V lost 1 base to trimming and J lost 2 bases, with 9 bases between them. CDR3 residues: CASSQGTVPYNEQFF. CDR3 DNA: TGCGCCAGCAGCCAAGGGACGGTACCCTACAATGAGCAGTTCTTC.

The V gene is TRBV5-1, the J gene TRBJ2-1; the match to TRBD2 covers 12 bases. The CDR3 has 17 residues. CDR1 and CDR2 (germline): SGHRS, YFSETQ. J lost 5 bases, V lost 4 bases, and 10 bases had no gene match. The CDR3, as DNA: TGCGCCAGCAGCCTCGCCACTAGCGGGAGGAATAACAATGAGCAGTTCTTC. Translating it yields CASSLATSGRNNNEQFF.

This chain links TRBV30 with TRBJ1-2, with TRBD1 matching over 7 bases. This CDR3 contains 15 residues. V lost 3 bases to trimming and J lost 4 bases; unmatched junction nucleotides: 11. CDR1 and CDR2 (germline): GTSNPN, SVGIG (reference sequence). This chain's CDR3 is CAWSDYPQGPYGYTF. Here the CDR3 DNA reads TGTGCCTGGAGCGATTATCCACAGGGGCCCTATGGCTACACCTTC.

The rearrangement links TRBV24-1 to TRBJ2-3; D uncertain. V lost 4 bases and J lost 1, with 11 bases in between. Germline V CDR1 and CDR2: KGHDR, SFDVKD. This CDR3 has 15 amino acids. CDR3 DNA: TGTGCCACCAGTGACCCCCACTTTCGCACAGATACGCAGTATTTT. Its protein product is CATSDPHFRTDTQYF.

The CDR3 DNA follows: TGTGCCATCAGTGAGTCGTTCCGGGGCGGTGGCTACACCTTC. Translating gives CAISESFRGGGYTF. This chain links TRBV10-3 with TRBJ1-2, with D possibly matching TRBD1 (5 bases). This CDR3 comprises 14 residues. Trimming shortened V by 0 bases and J by 7 bases, and 12 bases separated the two germline ends. The germline V gene has CDR1 ENHRY and CDR2 SYGVKD.

The chain couples TRBV12-3 or TRBV12-4 to TRBJ2-7; no firm D call. V lost 2 bases and J 0 bases, leaving 5 bases between the germline ends. The CDR3 spans 13 residues. The CDR3 bases are TGTGCCAGCAGTTTAATTAGCTCCTACGAGCAGTACTTC. This gives the protein CASSLISSYEQYF.

This chain connects TRBV7-6 to TRBJ2-5; D is unclear. V was shortened by 1 base and J by 2 bases, with 8 bases between the two germline ends. This CDR3 comprises 14 residues. The germline CDR1 and CDR2 sequences are SGHVS and FNYEAQ. The CDR3 region is CASSLDPRQETQYF. CDR3 nucleotide sequence: TGTGCCAGCAGCTTAGACCCCCGTCAAGAGACCCAGTACTTC.

The chain employs TRBV6-5 and TRBJ1-5; tentatively, D is TRBD1 (6 bases). Germline lookup yields CDR1 MNHEY and CDR2 SVGAGI. CDR3 size: 14 residues. The germline V and J ends were trimmed by 7 bases and 9 bases, with 19 bases remaining between them. The CDR3 DNA follows: TGTGCCAGCATCGCCGGGACACGGGCTCCGCCCCAGCATTTT. Translating gives CASIAGTRAPPQHF.

The CDR3 sequence is CASSYPTTNEQYF. CDR3 sequence (DNA): TGTGCCAGCAGTTACCCAACGACTAACGAGCAGTACTTC. The chain couples TRBV6-5 to TRBJ2-7; perhaps TRBD2 as D (5 bases). The germline V gene encodes CDR1 MNHEY and CDR2 SVGAGI. The CDR3 totals 13 residues. V lost 2 bases and J 5 bases, leaving 10 bases between the germline ends.

The chain joins TRBV4-3 to TRBJ1-5; 10 bases align to TRBD1. This CDR3 spans 16 amino acids. The J segment lost 16 bases and the V segment lost 0 bases, leaving 15 bases of the junction unmatched. From germline, CDR1 is LGHNA and CDR2 YSLEER. The CDR3 protein is CASSQEGPGTGAVYHF. The DNA of the CDR3 is TGCGCCAGCAGCCAAGAAGGTCCCGGGACAGGGGCGGTTTATCATTTT.

This rearrangement joins TRBV7-6 to TRBJ2-5; TRBD2 matches 8 bases. The germline gives CDR1 SGHVS, CDR2 FNYEAQ. Losses at the gene ends were 3 bases for V and 3 bases for J; bases not matched to a gene: 6. The CDR3 loop spans 15 amino acids. CDR3 sequence (DNA): TGTGCCAGCAGCTTTGGACTAGCCAGCAAAGAGACCCAGTACTTC. It codes for CASSFGLASKETQYF.

The chain is built from TRBV5-5 and TRBJ2-1, with 7 positions matching TRBD1. Germline V gene lookup returns CDR1 SGHKS and CDR2 YYEKEE (reference sequence). This CDR3 region has 14 residues. V lost 5 bases to trimming and J lost 8 bases; unmatched junction nucleotides: 10. The CDR3 DNA is TGTGCCAGCAGACTTACAGGGGTGAAGGATGAGCAGTTCTTC. Its translation: CASRLTGVKDEQFF.

The rearrangement links TRBV4-1 to TRBJ2-3, with unresolved D. Germline CDR1 is MGHRA and CDR2 is YSYEKL. V was trimmed by 0 bases and J by 0 bases, leaving 22 bases between them. This CDR3 has 20 residues. The CDR3 sequence is CASSQEVRLRLDSSTDTQYF. The CDR3 region has the DNA TGCGCCAGCAGCCAAGAAGTCCGACTCCGTCTAGATTCTAGCACAGATACGCAGTATTTT.

The chain joins TRBV18 to TRBJ2-5; D ambiguous. The V gene's germline CDR1 is KGHSH and CDR2 LQKENI. V lost 3 bases, J lost 5 bases, and 7 bases lay in between. This CDR3 has 12 residues. The CDR3 nucleotides read TGTGCCAGCTCACCCCTCACGGAGACCCAGTACTTC. Encoded protein: CASSPLTETQYF.

The rearrangement links TRBV5-4 to TRBJ2-6, with D possibly being TRBD2 (6 bases). CDR1 is SGHNT, CDR2 YYREEE, per germline (reference sequence). The CDR3 is 19 residues long. Trimming cost V 1 base and J 3 bases, with 20 bases left between them. This chain's CDR3 is CASSLRVTGTSFGANVLTF. The CDR3, as DNA: TGTGCCAGCAGCTTGAGGGTAACCGGGACTTCTTTTGGGGCCAACGTCCTGACTTTC.

This sequence joins TRBV18 and TRBJ1-2, with a possible D match to TRBD1 (5 bases). Looked up from germline, CDR1 is KGHSH and CDR2 is LQKENI. Trimming took off 0 bases at V and 2 bases at J, with 10 bases between the two ends. The CDR3 has 15 residues. CDR3 DNA: TGTGCCAGCTCACCACCGATTAAGGGGAACTATGGCTACACCTTC. This codes for CASSPPIKGNYGYTF.

This clone occurred a few times. The chain has TRBV27 and TRBJ1-3, with a weak D call TRBD1 (6 bases). Trimming shortened V by 7 bases and J by 4 bases, and 14 bases separated the two germline ends. Germline V CDR1 and CDR2: MNHEY, SMNVEV (reference sequence). This CDR3 spans 14 amino acids. CDR3 in DNA: TGTGCCAGCAAGACAGGAGGATCGGGAAACACCATATATTTT. This sequence encodes CASKTGGSGNTIYF.

This clone was found once. V usage is TRBV19 and J usage is TRBJ1-2; 8 bases line up with TRBD1. The germline V gene encodes CDR1 LNHDA and CDR2 SQIVND (reference sequence). With 3 bases clipped from V and 4 bases from J, the junction kept 10 bases outside the gene matches. This CDR3 has 16 amino acids. Here the CDR3 DNA reads TGTGCCAGTAGTATTGGGTTCAGGGGGCCGCTCTATGGCTACACCTTC. The encoded protein is CASSIGFRGPLYGYTF.

The V and J genes are TRBV30 and TRBJ2-1, with 7 positions matching TRBD1. Germline loops: CDR1 GTSNPN, CDR2 SVGIG (reference sequence). Trimming took 2 bases from V and 6 from J; bases not matched to a gene: 10. The CDR3 length is 15 residues. CDR3 amino acids: CAWSHRGSLSNEQFF. In DNA form, the CDR3 reads TGTGCCTGGAGTCACAGGGGCTCACTCTCCAATGAGCAGTTCTTC. The full variable domain, in which reference TRBV30 and TRBJ2-1 provide the parts outside the CDR3, is SQTIHQWPATLVQPVGSPLSLECTVEGTSNPNLYWYRQAAGRGLQLLFYSVGIGQISSEVPQNLSASRPQDRQFILSSKKLLLSDSGFYLCAWSHRGSLSNEQFFGPGTRLTVL.

In this sample, this clone turned up a few times. This chain links TRBV4-1 with TRBJ1-5; 8 positions agree with TRBD1. The CDR3 runs to 15 residues. The V and J ends lost 1 base and 5 bases, in that order; junction bases with no gene match: 4. Germline values: CDR1 MGHRA, CDR2 YSYEKL. The CDR3 DNA reads as TGCGCCAGCAGCCAAGGGGGACAGGCTCATCAGCCCCAGCATTTT. Translated: CASSQGGQAHQPQHF.

This chain joins TRBV3-1 (or the pseudogene TRBV3-2) and TRBJ2-1; TRBD2 might be the D (5 bases). CDR1 is LGHDT and CDR2 is YNNKEL in the germline V gene (reference sequence). Trimming removed 3 bases from V and 10 bases from J, with 22 bases in between. The CDR3 contains 16 residues. CDR3 nucleotides: TGTGCCAGCAGCCATCTCGGGAACAGTCCGGTTAGGGAGCAGTTCTTC. Amino acid sequence: CASSHLGNSPVREQFF.